The T cell receptor beta chain described here comes from a study of T cell responses to AZD1222 COVID-19 vaccine. Regarding the study as a whole: In the spike-specific TCR repertoire, nearly half reportedly target unmutated variant regions. Among AZD1222 vaccinees, only five to seven were seropositive at baseline. Most donors were white British, females outnumbered males, and clonal diversity was possibly underestimated. Spike-specific TCR repertoires showed rising breadth and depth after two AZD1222 doses.

Notes on this clone: Its target is not known.

Germline V gene lookup returns CDR1 GTSNPN and CDR2 SVGIG (reference sequence). This CDR3 is built from 17 residues. The V gene lost 3 bases and the J gene lost 5 bases, with 25 bases spanning the gap. Libraries were prepared by immunoSEQ multiplex PCR; TCRdb keeps only in-frame clonotypes and omits some of them. Among 180,000 or so clones listed, about 94% were seen once. The rearrangement links TRBV30 to TRBJ1-1; possibly TRBD1 for D (6 bases). This clonotype originated in an adult who received the AZD1222 COVID-19 vaccine. The source material was peripheral blood, sampled 28 days after the second AZD1222 dose. The CDR3: CAWRVSGTLEQGTEAFF. CDR3 nucleotides: TGTGCCTGGAGAGTCTCCGGGACACTCGAACAAGGGACTGAAGCTTTCTTT. The full variable domain, its missing parts supplied by reference TRBV30 and TRBJ1-1, is SQTIHQWPATLVQPVGSPLSLECTVEGTSNPNLYWYRQAAGRGLQLLFYSVGIGQISSEVPQNLSASRPQDRQFILSSKKLLLSDSGFYLCAWRVSGTLEQGTEAFFGQGTRLTVV.